This entry lists 25 T cell receptor beta chains sequenced from one sample in a study of control samples from healthy donors and cancer patients. The table came from immunoSEQ multiplex PCR; TCRdb's copy has only in-frame clones and leaves some out. The table shows some 71,000 clones, with around nine tenths occurring only once. Input material: PBMCs. These TCRs come from a man in his 60s with colorectal cancer.

The rearrangement joins TRBV19 to TRBJ2-3; 8 bases match TRBD1. The CDR3 contains 14 residues. The J segment lost 2 bases and the V segment lost 9 bases, leaving 7 bases of the junction unmatched. Germline CDR1 is LNHDA and CDR2 is SQIVND (reference sequence). This CDR3 reads CASSDRGLTDTQYF. CDR3 sequence (DNA): TGTGCCAGCTCTGACAGGGGCCTCACAGATACGCAGTATTTT.

The chain is built from TRBV19 and TRBJ1-1; weak D call: TRBD1 (5 bases). CDR3 length: 17 amino acids. Per germline, CDR1 LNHDA and CDR2 SQIVND (reference sequence). V was trimmed by 2 bases and J by 9 bases, leaving 25 bases between them. Here the CDR3 reads CASSIPRNTGRKRQAFF. The CDR3 DNA is TGTGCCAGTAGTATACCAAGAAACACGGGACGCAAAAGGCAAGCTTTCTTT. The full variable domain, with the rest looked up from reference TRBV19 and TRBJ1-1, is DGGITQSPKYLFRKEGQNVTLSCEQNLNHDAMYWYRQDPGQGLRLIYYSQIVNDFQKGDIAEGYSVSREKKESFPLTVTSAQKNPTAFYLCASSIPRNTGRKRQAFFGQGTRLTVV.

This chain connects TRBV7-6 to TRBJ1-6; D is perhaps TRBD1 (5 bases). Looked up from germline, CDR1 is SGHVS and CDR2 is FNYEAQ. V lost 1 base, J lost 4 bases, and 17 bases lay in between. CDR3 length: 18 amino acids. CDR3 region: CASSLVPSPGRYNSPLHF. CDR3 nucleotide sequence: TGTGCCAGCAGCTTAGTCCCCTCACCGGGACGATATAATTCACCCCTCCACTTT.

This rearrangement joins TRBV2 to TRBJ2-1; unclear D gene. This CDR3 spans 13 amino acids. Trimming removed 6 bases at V and 5 bases at J, with 11 bases between. The germline gives CDR1 SNHLY, CDR2 FYNNEI. The CDR3 region has the DNA TGTGCCAGCAGGCTGTCTCGGGACAATGAGCAGTTCTTC. Residues: CASRLSRDNEQFF.

This chain links TRBV6-4 with TRBJ2-1; possibly TRBD2 for D (5 bases). There are 15 residues in the CDR3. Germline V lookup: CDR1 MRHNA, CDR2 SNTAGT. Trimming left V 4 bases short and J 5 bases short, with 15 bases between. CDR3 residues: CASSVYVGINNEQFF. The CDR3 nucleotides are TGTGCCAGCAGTGTTTACGTCGGGATCAACAATGAGCAGTTCTTC.

This chain connects TRBV6-5 to TRBJ2-7; D tentatively fits TRBD1 or TRBD2 (5 bases each). Germline V gene sequence: CDR1 MNHEY, CDR2 SVGAGI. The CDR3 sequence is 14 residues long. V lost 2 bases, J lost 0 bases, and 8 bases lay in between. The CDR3 DNA reads TGTGCCAGCAGTTACCGGGGCGCCTCCTACGAGCAGTACTTC. Encoded protein: CASSYRGASYEQYF.

The rearrangement links TRBV5-4 to TRBJ1-1; D uncertain. Germline CDR1 SGHNT, CDR2 YYREEE (reference sequence). Trimming removed 0 bases at V and 8 bases at J, with 5 bases between. CDR3 length: 11 amino acids. CDR3 DNA sequence: TGTGCCAGCAGCTTGGCCGAAGAAGCTTTCTTT. It encodes CASSLAEEAFF. Full variable domain (missing parts from reference TRBV5-4 and TRBJ1-1): ETGVTQSPTHLIKTRGQQVTLRCSSQSGHNTVSWYQQALGQGPQFIFQYYREEENGRGNFPPRFSGLQFPNYSSELNVNALELDDSALYLCASSLAEEAFFGQGTRLTVV.

Only one count was recorded for this clone. The chain combines TRBV29-1 with TRBJ1-1; D is uncertain. Trimming pared 3 bases from V and 12 bases from J, leaving 5 bases between. The CDR3 sequence is 8 residues long. CDR1 SQVTM and CDR2 ANQGSEA come from the germline V gene. The CDR3 coding sequence is TGCAGCGTTGATGCGACTTTCTTT. Its translation is CSVDATFF. The full variable domain, completed using reference TRBV29-1 and TRBJ1-1, is SAVISQKPSRDICQRGTSLTIQCQVDSQVTMMFWYRQQPGQSLTLIATANQGSEATYESGFVIDKFPISRPNLTFSTLTVSNMSPEDSSIYLCSVDATFFGQGTRLTVV.

The J gene is TRBJ2-5, the V gene TRBV24-1; D might be TRBD2 (7 bases). The germline CDR1 and CDR2 sequences are KGHDR and SFDVKD. Trimming left V 9 bases short and J 5 bases short, with 21 bases between. The CDR3 spans 15 residues. This chain's CDR3 is CATPVLAGARETQYF. As DNA, the CDR3 is TGTGCCACCCCCGTGTTGGCGGGGGCGAGGGAGACCCAGTACTTC.

This chain links TRBV7-9 with TRBJ2-2, with D possibly TRBD1 on 6 matching bases. V was shortened by 4 bases and J by 3 bases, with 15 bases between the two germline ends. Per the germline V gene, CDR1 is SEHNR and CDR2 is FQNEAQ (reference sequence). The CDR3 covers 16 residues. This CDR3 is CASSSRYRVDTGELFF. CDR3 DNA: TGTGCCAGCAGCTCCCGATACAGGGTGGACACCGGGGAGCTGTTTTTT.

The V gene is TRBV6-5, the J gene TRBJ2-7; D tentatively reads TRBD1 or TRBD2 (6 bases each). Germline V gene sequence: CDR1 MNHEY, CDR2 SVGAGI. The CDR3 spans 16 residues. The V end was cut by 2 bases, the J end by 1 base, with 15 bases between. CDR3 protein: CASSYRWGALSYEQYF. The CDR3 DNA follows: TGTGCCAGCAGTTACCGATGGGGGGCCCTGTCCTACGAGCAGTACTTC.

The gene calls are TRBV5-6 and TRBJ1-1, with a weak D call TRBD1 (5 bases). With 3 bases removed from V and 5 bases from J, the gap between germline ends came to 11 bases. This CDR3 region has 13 residues. Germline assignment: CDR1 SGHDT and CDR2 YYEEEE. CDR3 in DNA: TGTGCCAGCAGCTGGGGCGTGAGGACTGAAGCTTTCTTT. Amino acid sequence: CASSWGVRTEAFF.

This clone is a singleton in its sample. J is TRBJ1-2 and V is TRBV7-2; D possibly corresponds to TRBD1 (5 bases). CDR3 size: 13 residues. Germline assignment: CDR1 SGHTA and CDR2 FQGNSA. Trimming cost V 5 bases and J 4 bases, with 11 bases left between them. CDR3 loop: CASSPQGSYGYTF. Here the CDR3 DNA reads TGTGCCAGCAGCCCCCAGGGCAGCTATGGCTACACCTTC.

V is TRBV25-1 and J is TRBJ1-5; perhaps TRBD1 as D (6 bases). V shed 2 bases and J shed 6 bases, with 8 bases lying between them. The CDR3 sequence is 13 residues long. CDR1 is MGHDK, CDR2 SYGVNS, per germline. The CDR3 sequence is CASSELQGQPQHF. CDR3 bases: TGTGCCAGCAGTGAACTACAGGGTCAGCCCCAGCATTTT.

This clone was recorded once. The chain recombines TRBV7-3 with TRBJ2-2; D is unclear. CDR3 size: 14 residues. Germline CDR1 SGHTA, CDR2 FQGTGA. V lost 5 bases to trimming and J lost 0 bases, with 7 bases between them. The CDR3 DNA reads as TGTGCCAGCAGCCCTACCTCGAACACCGGGGAGCTGTTTTTT. Translated: CASSPTSNTGELFF.

V gene TRBV11-3 combines with J gene TRBJ1-1; the D is unclear. The CDR3 is made up of 13 amino acids. Germline CDR1 reads SGHNT; CDR2 reads YENEEA. Trimming took 5 bases from V and 1 from J, leaving 8 bases between them. The DNA of the CDR3 is TGTGCCAGCAGCGCGAGACAGAACACTGAAGCTTTCTTT. Its translation is CASSARQNTEAFF. Combining the CDR3 with reference TRBV11-3 and TRBJ1-1 gives the whole variable domain EAGVVQSPRYKIIEKKQPVAFWCNPISGHNTLYWYLQNLGQGPELLIRYENEEAVDDSQLPKDRFSAERLKGVDSTLKIQPAELGDSAVYLCASSARQNTEAFFGQGTRLTVV.

The genes are TRBV7-3 and TRBJ2-5; D gene unclear. The V gene's germline CDR1 is SGHTA and CDR2 FQGTGA. The CDR3 consists of 13 residues. Between the trimmed V and J ends, which lost 5 bases and 5 bases, there was a span of 12 bases. The CDR3 loop reads CASSRNVGETQYF. In DNA, the CDR3 is TGTGCCAGCAGCCGGAACGTAGGGGAGACCCAGTACTTC.

The rearrangement uses TRBV4-1 and TRBJ2-1; 12 bases fit TRBD2. With V trimmed by 0 bases and J by 6 bases, 6 bases remained unmatched. The CDR3 length is 17 residues. The germline V gene encodes CDR1 MGHRA and CDR2 YSYEKL. CDR3: CASSQEPPTSGGNEQFF. CDR3 nucleotides: TGCGCCAGCAGCCAAGAGCCTCCGACTAGCGGGGGCAATGAGCAGTTCTTC.

This chain joins TRBV28 and TRBJ2-5; 7 bases fit TRBD1. Germline assignment: CDR1 MDHEN and CDR2 SYDVKM. J lost 5 bases, V lost 7 bases, and 4 bases had no gene match. The CDR3 has 12 residues. CDR3 loop: CASKGQRETQYF. The CDR3 DNA is TGTGCCAGCAAGGGACAGAGGGAGACCCAGTACTTC.

The rearrangement joins TRBV6-6 to TRBJ1-4; D is unclear. CDR3 length equals 14 residues. Germline V lookup: CDR1 MNHNY, CDR2 SVGAGI (reference sequence). Trimming took 6 bases from V and 7 from J, leaving 15 bases between them. The CDR3 sequence is CASSPSWGGEKLFF. CDR3 nucleotides: TGTGCCAGCAGCCCCTCCTGGGGTGGTGAAAAACTGTTTTTT.

This clone was observed once. V is TRBV12-5 and J is TRBJ1-6; D might be TRBD1 (6 bases). CDR1 and CDR2 from the germline V gene are LGHNT and FRNRAP. This CDR3 is built from 21 residues. Between the trimmed V and J ends, which lost 0 bases and 2 bases, there was a span of 23 bases. For the CDR3, the DNA is TGTGCTAGTGGTTTGGTAGGGCCCAGGGGCGAACTCAACCCCTATAATTCACCCCTCCACTTT. It codes for CASGLVGPRGELNPYNSPLHF.

V and J are TRBV11-1 and TRBJ2-3; 7 bases fit TRBD1. The V segment lost 5 bases and the J segment 0 bases; nucleotides outside the gene matches: 2. From germline, CDR1 is SGHAT and CDR2 FQDESV (reference sequence). There are 14 residues in the CDR3. CDR3 protein: CASSRTGSTDTQYF. The CDR3 DNA follows: TGTGCCAGCAGCCGGACAGGCAGCACAGATACGCAGTATTTT.

The V call is TRBV5-4, the J call TRBJ2-5; 7 bases fit TRBD1. CDR1 is SGHNT and CDR2 is YYREEE in the germline V gene (reference sequence). The CDR3 consists of 15 residues. Germline trimming cut 0 bases from V and 3 bases from J; bases unmatched to any gene: 5. The DNA of the CDR3 is TGTGCCAGCAGCTTGGAGGGGGCTTGGAAAGAGACCCAGTACTTC. It encodes CASSLEGAWKETQYF.

The gene calls are TRBV7-3 and TRBJ2-2, with 9 bases lining up with TRBD2. The CDR3 is made up of 17 amino acids. Looked up from germline, CDR1 is SGHTA and CDR2 is FQGTGA. V dropped 4 bases and J dropped 1; count of bases not matched to a gene: 7. The CDR3 DNA is TGTGCCAGCAGCTCTAGCGGGGCTCCCGAGAACACCGGGGAGCTGTTTTTT. Its protein product is CASSSSGAPENTGELFF. The whole variable domain, filled in from reference TRBV7-3 and TRBJ2-2, reads GAGVSQTPSNKVTEKGKYVELRCDPISGHTALYWYRQSLGQGPEFLIYFQGTGAADDSGLPNDRFFAVRPEGSVSTLKIQRTERGDSAVYLCASSSSGAPENTGELFFGEGSRLTVL.

The rearrangement uses TRBV7-9 and TRBJ1-1, with no clear D. The CDR3 extends over 14 amino acids. V was clipped by 1 base and J by 3 bases, with 9 bases between them. The germline CDR1 and CDR2 sequences are SEHNR and FQNEAQ (reference sequence). In DNA form, the CDR3 reads TGTGCCAGCAGCTTAGAACGGCGGGACACTGAAGCTTTCTTT. This encodes CASSLERRDTEAFF.